This T cell receptor beta chain was identified during a study of OX40 agonist ivuxolimab in advanced cancers. About the study: A diagnosis of hepatocellular carcinoma, melanoma, renal cell or head and neck cancer was present in dose-escalation patients. Study results and caveats: Antigen specificity remained undetermined for the expanded peripheral T cells.

It was autoimmune disease history or systemic immunosuppression that excluded patients. Collection of blood occurred at baseline, at cycle 4 day 1, and at cycle 7 day 1. V was pared by 4 bases and J by 6 bases, with 13 bases between. There are 14 residues in the CDR3. Germline CDR1 is MNHEY and CDR2 is SMNVEV (reference sequence). Assay: immunoSEQ multiplex PCR; the TCRdb copy retains only in-frame clones and omits some. Of approximately 29,000 clones in the sample, roughly 84% are singletons; the top ten hold over 15%. This clone was found a few times. Its antigen is unidentified. This clonotype was sampled from an adult with an advanced solid tumor such as melanoma, head and neck, liver or kidney cancer. The chain uses TRBV27 and TRBJ1-5, with D perhaps matching TRBD1 (6 bases). This specimen consisted of CD4+ or CD8+ T cells sorted from blood, obtained in a trial of the OX40 agonist ivuxolimab. CDR3: CASSSTGSGQPQHF. The CDR3 nucleotides read TGTGCCAGCAGTTCCACAGGGTCTGGTCAGCCCCAGCATTTT.